Shown below are 18 T cell receptor beta chains from a single sample sequenced in a study of cytomegalovirus exposure and HLA in healthy donors. PCR used 60 Vbeta primers and 13 Jbeta primers. Assay: immunoSEQ multiplex PCR; the TCRdb copy retains only in-frame clones and omits some. This sample has some 120,000 clones, with 80% found just once. The sample comprised PBMCs. The source is a male donor in good health and CMV-seronegative.

The V gene is TRBV27, the J gene TRBJ1-6; 10 bases line up with TRBD1. After removal of 8 bases from V and 10 bases from J, the junction contained 5 bases not matched to a gene. Germline CDR1 and CDR2: MNHEY and SMNVEV (reference sequence). The CDR3 covers 13 residues. CDR3 region: CASHGTGVSPLHF. Written as DNA, the CDR3 is TGTGCCAGCCACGGGACAGGGGTGTCACCCCTCCACTTT.

V and J are TRBV19 and TRBJ2-5; D may be TRBD1 (6 bases). The J call may be in error: the DNA end matches TRBJ2-7 better. Germline-derived CDR1 and CDR2 are LNHDA and SQIVND (reference sequence). The CDR3 is 13 residues long. This CDR3 is CASSMDSEDEQYF. The CDR3 DNA is TGTGCCAGTAGTATGGACAGCGAAGACGAGCAGTACTTC.

There are a few counts of this clone. The V gene is TRBV5-1, the J gene TRBJ2-7, with 10 bases that match TRBD1. The CDR3 contains 14 residues. Trimming cost V 4 bases and J 5 bases; bases outside gene matches: 6. Germline loops: CDR1 SGHRS, CDR2 YFSETQ. Here the CDR3 reads CASSGGQGINEQYF. The CDR3 bases are TGCGCCAGCAGCGGGGGACAGGGGATAAACGAGCAGTACTTC. Drawing the rest from reference TRBV5-1 and TRBJ2-7, the complete variable domain is KAGVTQTPRYLIKTRGQQVTLSCSPISGHRSVSWYQQTPGQGLQFLFEYFSETQRNKGNFPGRFSGRQFSNSRSEMNVSTLELGDSALYLCASSGGQGINEQYFGPGTRLTVT.

This clone appeared a single time. The rearrangement links TRBV27 to TRBJ2-7, with D perhaps TRBD2 (5 bases). Germline V CDR1 and CDR2: MNHEY, SMNVEV (reference sequence). The CDR3 runs 12 residues. The ends were cut back, 2 bases at V and 6 bases at J, with 8 bases in the middle. The CDR3 DNA is TGTGCCAGCAGTTTAGCCGGGGTCGAGCAGTACTTC. Amino acids: CASSLAGVEQYF.

The chain links TRBV11-2 to TRBJ2-2; TRBD1 might be the D (6 bases). CDR1 and CDR2 (germline): SGHAT, FQNNGV. This CDR3 region has 15 residues. The V end lost 1 base, the J end lost 6 bases, and 12 bases lay between the germline ends. In DNA form, the CDR3 reads TGTGCCAGCAGCTTAGTAGACAGGCCCGCCGGGGAGCTGTTTTTT. Translating it yields CASSLVDRPAGELFF.

The chain uses TRBV7-2 and TRBJ2-1; D gene unclear. The V gene's germline CDR1 is SGHTA and CDR2 FQGNSA. The CDR3 sequence is 13 residues long. V dropped 10 bases and J dropped 0 bases, with 10 bases sitting between them. The CDR3: CATEISSYNEQFF. Written as DNA, the CDR3 is TGTGCCACGGAGATAAGCTCCTACAATGAGCAGTTCTTC.

V usage is TRBV7-9 and J usage is TRBJ1-6, with D hard to call. Germline lookup yields CDR1 SEHNR and CDR2 FQNEAQ (reference sequence). Trimming left V 1 base short and J 9 bases short, with 10 bases between. This CDR3 comprises 14 residues. This CDR3 is CASSLEGSGSPLHF. The CDR3 DNA is TGTGCCAGCAGCTTAGAGGGTAGCGGTTCACCCCTCCACTTT.

The chain recombines TRBV15 with TRBJ2-1, with 7 bases that match TRBD2. This CDR3 contains 15 residues. Germline V gene data show CDR1 as LNHNV and CDR2 as YYDKDF (reference sequence). Trimming cost V 2 bases and J 2 bases; bases outside gene matches: 3. The CDR3 protein is CATSRQGGPYNEQFF. CDR3 sequence (DNA): TGTGCCACCAGCAGACAGGGAGGGCCCTACAATGAGCAGTTCTTC.

As regards this clone: A junction end diverges from the germline sequence, so it may reflect a read error. This chain links TRBV7-9 with TRBJ1-1; 8 bases are shared with TRBD1. The CDR3 is made up of 13 amino acids. The V gene's germline CDR1 is SEHNR and CDR2 FQNEAQ (reference sequence). The CDR3 spells CSSSFGQGLNAFF. The CDR3 DNA follows: TGTTCCAGCAGCTTTGGACAGGGTTTGAATGCTTTCTTT.

A note on this clone: At one boundary the junction diverges from the germline segment, which might be a read error. This chain uses TRBV7-9 with TRBJ1-1, with D tentatively TRBD1 (5 bases). The germline V gene has CDR1 SEHNR and CDR2 FQNEAQ (reference sequence). This CDR3 has 15 amino acids. This CDR3 reads CSSSLTGHWNTEAFF. The CDR3 DNA is TGTTCCAGCAGCTTAACAGGACATTGGAACACTGAAGCTTTCTTT.

The chain links TRBV10-3 to TRBJ2-1, with D perhaps TRBD2 (6 bases). Between the trimmed V and J ends, which lost 10 bases and 8 bases, there was a span of 18 bases. Germline V gene sequence: CDR1 ENHRY, CDR2 SYGVKD. The CDR3 consists of 13 residues. The CDR3 loop is CATQVEGGYEQFF. The CDR3 DNA follows: TGTGCCACTCAAGTTGAGGGAGGTTATGAGCAGTTCTTC.

Concerning this clone: Its ends do not fully match the called genes, so a read error is possible. J is TRBJ2-7 and V is TRBV7-9; weak D call: TRBD2 (6 bases). The germline CDR1 and CDR2 sequences are SEHNR and FQNEAQ (reference sequence). There are 15 residues in the CDR3. DNA of the CDR3: TGTTCCAGCAGCCCTGGCTGGGGGACTCTAGACGAGCAGTACTTC. The encoded protein is CSSSPGWGTLDEQYF.

A remark on this clone: The sample has other DNA sequences that encode this CDR3 too. The V and J genes are TRBV19 and TRBJ2-2, with TRBD1 identical over 9 bases. Trimming cost V 5 bases and J 0 bases; bases outside gene matches: 4. CDR1 LNHDA and CDR2 SQIVND come from the germline V gene (reference sequence). The CDR3 is 16 amino acids. Here the CDR3 DNA reads TGTGCCAGTAGTCCTAGGACAGGGGCGAACACCGGGGAGCTGTTTTTT. This sequence encodes CASSPRTGANTGELFF. Full variable domain (remainder filled in from reference TRBV19 and TRBJ2-2): DGGITQSPKYLFRKEGQNVTLSCEQNLNHDAMYWYRQDPGQGLRLIYYSQIVNDFQKGDIAEGYSVSREKKESFPLTVTSAQKNPTAFYLCASSPRTGANTGELFFGEGSRLTVL.

This CDR3 reads CASSQGAHPRYF. The CDR3 DNA sequence: TGTGCCAGCAGCCAAGGAGCCCACCCGAGGTACTTC. V and J are TRBV14 and TRBJ2-5; D is unresolved. V gave up 1 base and J gave up 13 bases, with 13 bases separating them. Germline V gene sequence: CDR1 SGHDN, CDR2 FVKESK. The CDR3 contains 12 residues.

J is TRBJ1-1 and V is TRBV7-2, with D tentatively TRBD1 (6 bases). CDR3 length: 12 residues. With 5 bases removed from V and 5 bases from J, the gap between germline ends came to 9 bases. In germline, CDR1 is SGHTA, CDR2 FQGNSA. The CDR3 is CASSPTGTEAFF. DNA of the CDR3: TGTGCCAGCAGCCCGACAGGAACTGAAGCTTTCTTT. The full variable domain, completed using reference TRBV7-2 and TRBJ1-1, is GAGVSQSPSNKVTEKGKDVELRCDPISGHTALYWYRQSLGQGLEFLIYFQGNSAPDKSGLPSDRFSAERTGGSVSTLTIQRTQQEDSAVYLCASSPTGTEAFFGQGTRLTVV.

The chain uses TRBV9 and TRBJ2-7, with 9 bases identical to TRBD1. The ends lost 5 bases at V and 3 bases at J; junction bases unmatched: 6. The CDR3 length is 14 residues. Germline V lookup: CDR1 SGDLS, CDR2 YYNGEE. The CDR3 loop is CASSGGGQGYEQYF. CDR3 in DNA: TGTGCCAGCAGTGGGGGGGGACAGGGCTACGAGCAGTACTTC.

V gene TRBV5-1 combines with J gene TRBJ2-5, with 8 bases fitting TRBD2. V was pared by 4 bases and J by 5 bases, with 16 bases of the junction left unmatched. Germline assignment: CDR1 SGHRS and CDR2 YFSETQ. The CDR3 runs 17 residues. The CDR3 DNA reads as TGCGCCAGCAGCCCGGGACTAGAATCTATGCTATCGGAGACCCAGTACTTC. It is translated as CASSPGLESMLSETQYF.

This clone was counted once. The V gene is TRBV5-1, the J gene TRBJ2-3, with D maybe TRBD2 (7 bases). Germline CDR1 SGHRS, CDR2 YFSETQ. This CDR3 contains 15 residues. Trimming removed 0 bases from V and 5 bases from J, with 13 bases in between. CDR3 nucleotides: TGCGCCAGCAGCTTGGGTCGGGGGGCTGAAGATACGCAGTATTTT. Protein sequence: CASSLGRGAEDTQYF.